Presented here are 32 T cell receptor beta chains from one specimen sequenced in a study of type 1 and type 2 diabetes patients. PCR was run on genomic DNA. Multiplex PCR with 30 forward and 13 reverse primers amplified the TCR beta CDR3. A single record per CDR3 protein comes from TCRdb applying MiXCR to the multiplex PCR reads. The sample records approximately 260,000 distinct CDR3 sequences, around 47% being singletons. Sequenced material: peripheral blood mononuclear cells (PBMCs). The origin of the receptors is a man aged 18 to 29 with type 2 diabetes.

This clonotype came up once. This CDR3 fails to terminate in the conserved phenylalanine or tryptophan, so it likely reflects a read error. The chain joins TRBV15 to TRBJ1-1; a possible D gene is TRBD1 (5 bases). The CDR3 totals 14 residues. Germline-derived CDR1 and CDR2 are LNHNV and YYDKDF (reference sequence). The CDR3 DNA is TGTGCCACCAGCGGAGATCAGGGTTGGACTGAAGCTTTCTTA. Translating gives CATSGDQGWTEAFL.

This clonotype was detected only a few times. This rearrangement joins TRBV9 to TRBJ2-5; 8 bases map to TRBD2. The germline CDR1 and CDR2 sequences are SGDLS and YYNGEE. The CDR3 has 16 amino acids. The J segment lost 3 bases and the V segment lost 3 bases, leaving 10 bases of the junction unmatched. CDR3 protein: CASSALAGIDEETQYF. The DNA for the CDR3 is TGTGCCAGCAGCGCGTTAGCGGGGATTGACGAAGAGACCCAGTACTTC.

The chain has TRBV30 and TRBJ2-1; 9 bases agree with TRBD1. With V trimmed by 7 bases and J by 7 bases, 8 bases remained unmatched. The CDR3 runs 13 residues. Germline CDR1 GTSNPN, CDR2 SVGIG (reference sequence). The CDR3, as DNA: TGTGCCTCACCGGGACAGGGAGAGAATGAGCAGTTCTTC. This gives the protein CASPGQGENEQFF.

This clonotype was seen a handful of times. This chain connects TRBV24-1 to TRBJ2-1; 7 bases agree with TRBD2. The CDR3 consists of 17 residues. Trimming removed 6 bases from V and 2 bases from J; junction bases left unmatched: 12. In germline, CDR1 is KGHDR, CDR2 SFDVKD. CDR3 sequence (DNA): TGTGCCACCAGTCCCGGGGGGTTAGCGCGAGCCTACAATGAGCAGTTCTTC. It encodes CATSPGGLARAYNEQFF.

The CDR3 DNA follows: TGTGCCAGTAGCTCCGGGACAGGGACCTACAATGAGCAGTTCTTC. Amino acid sequence: CASSSGTGTYNEQFF. The genes are TRBV19 and TRBJ2-1, with 9 bases fitting TRBD1. The J segment lost 2 bases and the V segment lost 6 bases, leaving 5 bases of the junction unmatched. Germline V gene lookup returns CDR1 LNHDA and CDR2 SQIVND (reference sequence). This CDR3 has 15 amino acids.

This clonotype was counted a few times. The chain combines TRBV20-1 with TRBJ2-2, with 10 bases aligning to TRBD2. The CDR3 totals 15 residues. CDR1 is DFQATT, CDR2 SNEGSKA, per germline (reference sequence). J was trimmed by 4 bases and V by 6 bases; bases with no gene match: 8. The CDR3 here is CSARTSGTATGELFF. The CDR3 DNA reads TGCAGTGCCCGGACTAGCGGAACTGCCACCGGGGAGCTGTTTTTT.

The chain links TRBV20-1 to TRBJ2-6, with no clear D. Trimming stripped 6 bases from V and 1 base from J, with 13 bases between. Germline lookup yields CDR1 DFQATT and CDR2 SNEGSKA (reference sequence). The CDR3 runs 15 residues. The CDR3, as DNA: TGCAGTGCCAGGACCGAAGTTTCTGGGGCCAACGTCCTGACTTTC. It codes for CSARTEVSGANVLTF.

The sample holds many counts of this clonotype. The chain joins TRBV2 to TRBJ1-6; D not resolved. The germline V gene has CDR1 SNHLY and CDR2 FYNNEI. Trimming left V 0 bases short and J 7 bases short, with 4 bases between. CDR3 length: 13 amino acids. The CDR3 region has the DNA TGTGCCAGCAGTGAAGCGAGAAATTCACCCCTCCACTTT. Translated, it gives CASSEARNSPLHF.

The sample holds a few counts of this clonotype. This rearrangement joins TRBV5-1 to TRBJ1-6, with D possibly being TRBD1 (6 bases). Trimming pared 3 bases from V and 8 bases from J, leaving 9 bases between. The CDR3 extends over 13 amino acids. Germline CDR1 is SGHRS and CDR2 is YFSETQ. As DNA, the CDR3 is TGCGCCAGCAGCTGGACAGACGATTCACCCCTCCACTTT. Encoded protein: CASSWTDDSPLHF. Drawing the rest from reference TRBV5-1 and TRBJ1-6, the complete variable domain is KAGVTQTPRYLIKTRGQQVTLSCSPISGHRSVSWYQQTPGQGLQFLFEYFSETQRNKGNFPGRFSGRQFSNSRSEMNVSTLELGDSALYLCASSWTDDSPLHFGNGTRLTVT.

This clonotype has just a few counts. The V call is TRBV7-3, the J call TRBJ2-7, with TRBD2 matching over 7 bases. The CDR3 runs to 14 residues. Per germline, CDR1 SGHTA and CDR2 FQGTGA. The J segment lost 2 bases and the V segment lost 5 bases, leaving 6 bases of the junction unmatched. As DNA, the CDR3 is TGTGCCAGCAGCCATTGGGAGGGGCCCTACGAGCAGTACTTC. Encoded protein: CASSHWEGPYEQYF.

The rearrangement joins TRBV6-1 to TRBJ2-3; maybe TRBD2 (6 bases). CDR1 and CDR2 (germline): MNHNS, SASEGT. CDR3 length equals 17 residues. Trimming removed 5 bases from V and 2 bases from J, with 20 bases in between. The CDR3 nucleotides are TGTGCCAGCAGTTACCTCCGACTAGTGGGTAACACAGATACGCAGTATTTT. Translated: CASSYLRLVGNTDTQYF.

This clonotype showed up just a few times. The conserved phenylalanine or tryptophan normally closing the CDR3 is absent here, so this likely arose from a read error. It is unclear where the CDR3 begins or ends on the DNA, so no DNA is shown, and the CDR3 is as TCRdb lists it. The CDR3 sequence: CASSPLYKDGTGWES. The chain recombines TRBV7-8 with TRBJ1-4; the D call in the table, TRBD1, was not verified against the DNA. CDR1 is SGHVS and CDR2 is FQNEAQ in the germline V gene. The CDR3 length equals 15 residues, ends included.

The J gene is TRBJ2-2, the V gene TRBV30, with 9 bases fitting TRBD2. From germline, CDR1 is GTSNPN and CDR2 SVGIG (reference sequence). Unmatched junction bases numbered 7, after V lost 0 bases and J lost 5 bases. This CDR3 contains 16 residues. DNA of the CDR3: TGTGCCTGGAGTGTACGGGGCGGGAGGGCGACCGGGGAGCTGTTTTTT. It is translated as CAWSVRGGRATGELFF.

The chain has TRBV7-6 and TRBJ1-2; D uncertain. From germline, CDR1 is SGHVS and CDR2 FNYEAQ. The CDR3 is 13 amino acids. The V gene lost 1 base and the J gene lost 5 bases, with 8 bases spanning the gap. CDR3 amino acids: CASSLEISYGYTF. The CDR3 coding sequence is TGTGCCAGCAGCTTAGAGATTTCATATGGCTACACCTTC.

A few counts support this clonotype. The rearrangement links TRBV19 to TRBJ2-3; perhaps D is TRBD1 or TRBD2 (5 bases each). The CDR3 has 16 residues. Germline V gene lookup returns CDR1 LNHDA and CDR2 SQIVND (reference sequence). Trimming pared 7 bases from V and 0 bases from J, leaving 17 bases between. For the CDR3, the DNA is TGTGCCAGTAACCGACCGGGGCCGGCTAGCACAGATACGCAGTATTTT. Residues: CASNRPGPASTDTQYF.

V gene TRBV5-5 combines with J gene TRBJ2-1; the D is unclear. Trimming cost V 4 bases and J 9 bases, with 11 bases left between them. Germline values: CDR1 SGHKS, CDR2 YYEKEE (reference sequence). The CDR3 sequence is 12 residues long. The DNA of the CDR3 is TGTGCCAGCAGCCCAGTGTTAGTTGAGCAGTTCTTC. Translating gives CASSPVLVEQFF.

The rearrangement uses TRBV11-2 and TRBJ2-1, with 7 nucleotides matching TRBD2. Germline assignment: CDR1 SGHAT and CDR2 FQNNGV. V shed 1 base and J 7 bases; nucleotides not matched to a gene: 7. The CDR3 runs to 15 residues. The CDR3 reads CASSLVGLGGNEQFF. CDR3 nucleotides: TGTGCCAGCAGCTTAGTCGGACTAGGAGGGAATGAGCAGTTCTTC.

The chain uses TRBV12-3 or TRBV12-4 and TRBJ2-7; no reliable D call. CDR3 size: 12 residues. Trimming took off 8 bases at V and 0 bases at J, with 8 bases between the two ends. The CDR3 sequence is CASGVYSYEQYF. DNA for the CDR3: TGTGCCAGCGGCGTATACTCCTACGAGCAGTACTTC.

The chain recombines TRBV28 with TRBJ2-7, with D perhaps matching TRBD1 (6 bases). Trimming cost V 5 bases and J 3 bases, with 14 bases left between them. Germline V gives CDR1 MDHEN, CDR2 SYDVKM. The CDR3 spans 14 residues. DNA of the CDR3: TGTGCCAGCAGTATACCGACAGGTGGCTACGAGCAGTACTTC. Residues: CASSIPTGGYEQYF.

The chain joins TRBV12-3 or TRBV12-4 to TRBJ2-1, with TRBD2 identical over 11 bases. The J segment lost 2 bases and the V segment lost 4 bases, leaving 10 bases of the junction unmatched. This CDR3 contains 18 residues. CDR3 sequence reads: CASSSRLAGTGAYNEQFF. Here the CDR3 DNA reads TGTGCCAGCAGTTCGAGACTAGCGGGGACCGGCGCCTACAATGAGCAGTTCTTC.

V and J are TRBV6-2 or TRBV6-3 and TRBJ2-2, with 7 bases identical to TRBD1. The CDR3 is 13 amino acids. The trim removed 8 bases at V and 7 bases at J, leaving 7 bases unmatched. CDR1 and CDR2 from the germline V gene are MNHEY and SVGEGT. The CDR3 loop is CASADRAHGELFF. The CDR3 nucleotides read TGTGCCAGCGCCGACAGGGCTCACGGGGAGCTGTTTTTT.

The chain combines TRBV12-3 or TRBV12-4 with TRBJ2-1; possible D gene TRBD2, 6 bases. The CDR3 covers 15 residues. Trimming cost V 10 bases and J 0 bases, with 16 bases left between them. The CDR3 DNA follows: TGTGCCATCAGGCCTACTAGCCACTCCTACAATGAGCAGTTCTTC. Its translation is CAIRPTSHSYNEQFF.

The CDR3 region is CASSILGGTGELFF. CDR3 sequence (DNA): TGTGCCAGTAGTATACTCGGGGGGACCGGGGAGCTGTTTTTT. V usage is TRBV19 and J usage is TRBJ2-2; the match to TRBD2 covers 7 bases. In germline, CDR1 is LNHDA, CDR2 SQIVND (reference sequence). Losses at the gene ends were 2 bases for V and 5 bases for J; bases not matched to a gene: 2. The CDR3 contains 14 residues.

The chain carries TRBV27 and TRBJ2-6; D is ambiguous. The CDR3 extends over 12 amino acids. Germline V gene data show CDR1 as MNHEY and CDR2 as SMNVEV (reference sequence). Trimming took 4 bases from V and 6 from J, leaving 4 bases between them. As DNA, the CDR3 is TGTGCCAGCAGTTCACTGGCCAACGTCCTGACTTTC. Protein sequence: CASSSLANVLTF.

The chain employs TRBV28 and TRBJ2-6; D may be TRBD2 (6 bases). Germline CDR1 reads MDHEN; CDR2 reads SYDVKM. V lost 4 bases to trimming and J lost 6 bases, with 10 bases between them. The CDR3 runs to 14 residues. DNA of the CDR3: TGTGCCAGCAGTTCCGGCGGGGAGGCCAACGTCCTGACTTTC. Amino acids: CASSSGGEANVLTF. Full variable domain (rest looked up from reference TRBV28 and TRBJ2-6): DVKVTQSSRYLVKRTGEKVFLECVQDMDHENMFWYRQDPGLGLRLIYFSYDVKMKEKGDIPEGYSVSREKKERFSLILESASTNQTSMYLCASSSGGEANVLTFGAGSRLTVL.

The rearrangement uses TRBV27 and TRBJ1-6; D ambiguous. V gave up 5 bases and J gave up 7 bases, with 6 bases separating them. The CDR3 is 12 residues long. Germline V gives CDR1 MNHEY, CDR2 SMNVEV (reference sequence). The CDR3 loop reads CASSLRNSPLHF. CDR3 bases: TGTGCCAGCAGTCTCCGCAATTCACCCCTCCACTTT.

This clonotype has just a few counts. The chain links TRBV28 to TRBJ2-1; D possibly uses TRBD1 or TRBD2 (6 bases each). The CDR3 extends over 14 amino acids. Germline V gene lookup returns CDR1 MDHEN and CDR2 SYDVKM. V shed 3 bases and J shed 6 bases, with 12 bases lying between them. For the CDR3, the DNA is TGTGCCAGCAGTTTTGGGGGGCTTGGCAATGAGCAGTTCTTC. Its protein product is CASSFGGLGNEQFF.

This rearrangement joins TRBV5-1 to TRBJ1-1; maybe TRBD1 (5 bases). The CDR3 loop spans 15 amino acids. V was pared by 3 bases and J by 5 bases, with 17 bases between. Germline lookup yields CDR1 SGHRS and CDR2 YFSETQ. DNA for the CDR3: TGCGCCAGCAGCTACCGGGACCGAGGGTGGACTGAAGCTTTCTTT. This gives the protein CASSYRDRGWTEAFF.

As regards this clonotype: A much bigger clone sits one base away, suggesting this may be a read error. Lacking the conserved final phenylalanine or tryptophan, this CDR3 likely reflects a read error. This chain links TRBV7-2 with TRBJ1-1, with D perhaps matching TRBD1 (5 bases). There are 15 residues in the CDR3. Germline CDR1 is SGHTA and CDR2 is FQGNSA. V shed 1 base and J shed 4 bases, with 13 bases lying between them. The CDR3 spells CASSLEGRATTEAFV. The DNA for the CDR3 is TGTGCCAGCAGCTTAGAGGGCAGGGCCACCACTGAAGCTTTCGTT.

The chain couples TRBV15 to TRBJ1-2, with D maybe TRBD1 (5 bases). Germline lookup yields CDR1 LNHNV and CDR2 YYDKDF (reference sequence). The CDR3 contains 13 residues. V lost 3 bases and J 3 bases, leaving 8 bases between the germline ends. CDR3 sequence reads: CATSSQGDYGYTF. In DNA form, the CDR3 reads TGTGCCACCAGCAGCCAGGGAGACTATGGCTACACCTTC.

There are a few counts of this clonotype. The CDR3 region has the DNA TGTGCCATAGGGCCGGGCCTCTATGGCTACACCTTC. The encoded protein is CAIGPGLYGYTF. The chain has TRBV10-3 and TRBJ1-2; no definite D call. The CDR3 extends over 12 amino acids. V was shortened by 9 bases and J by 4 bases, with 12 bases between the two germline ends. In germline, CDR1 is ENHRY, CDR2 SYGVKD.

The gene calls are TRBV4-1 and TRBJ1-1; unclear D gene. Per germline, CDR1 MGHRA and CDR2 YSYEKL. V lost 2 bases, J lost 3 bases, and 10 bases lay in between. CDR3 size: 14 residues. In nucleotides, the CDR3 is TGCGCCAGCAGCCAAACCCCAACAGACACTGAAGCTTTCTTT. This sequence encodes CASSQTPTDTEAFF.